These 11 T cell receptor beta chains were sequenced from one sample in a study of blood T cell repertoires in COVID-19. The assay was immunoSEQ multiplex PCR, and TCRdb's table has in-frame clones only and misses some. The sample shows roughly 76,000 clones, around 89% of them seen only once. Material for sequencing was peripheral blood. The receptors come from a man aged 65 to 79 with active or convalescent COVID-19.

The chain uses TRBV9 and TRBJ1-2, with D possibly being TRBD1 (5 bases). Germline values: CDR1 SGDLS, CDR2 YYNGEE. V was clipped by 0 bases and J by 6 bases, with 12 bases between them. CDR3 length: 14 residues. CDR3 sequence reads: CASSVGQNIDGYTF. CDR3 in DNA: TGTGCCAGCAGCGTAGGACAGAATATCGATGGCTACACCTTC.

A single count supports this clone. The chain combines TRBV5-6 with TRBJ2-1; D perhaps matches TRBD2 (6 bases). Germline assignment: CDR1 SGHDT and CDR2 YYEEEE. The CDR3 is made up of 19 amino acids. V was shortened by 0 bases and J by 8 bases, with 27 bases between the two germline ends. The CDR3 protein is CASSLGPPGGLAYRDEQFF. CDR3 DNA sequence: TGTGCCAGCAGCTTGGGACCCCCCGGAGGGCTAGCGTACCGGGATGAGCAGTTCTTC.

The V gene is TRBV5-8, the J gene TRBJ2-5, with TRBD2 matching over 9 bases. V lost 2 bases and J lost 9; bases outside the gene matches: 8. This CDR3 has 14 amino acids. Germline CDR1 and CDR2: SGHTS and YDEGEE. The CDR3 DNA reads TGTGCCAGCAGCTTAGTAGCGGGAGTAGCGGCCCAGTACTTC. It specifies CASSLVAGVAAQYF.

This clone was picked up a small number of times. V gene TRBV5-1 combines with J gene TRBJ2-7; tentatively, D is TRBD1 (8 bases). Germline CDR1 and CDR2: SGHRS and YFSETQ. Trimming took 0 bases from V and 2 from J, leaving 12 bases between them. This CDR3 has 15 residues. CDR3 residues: CASSLGQGRAYEQYF. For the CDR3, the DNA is TGCGCCAGCAGCTTGGGACAGGGGAGGGCCTACGAGCAGTACTTC.

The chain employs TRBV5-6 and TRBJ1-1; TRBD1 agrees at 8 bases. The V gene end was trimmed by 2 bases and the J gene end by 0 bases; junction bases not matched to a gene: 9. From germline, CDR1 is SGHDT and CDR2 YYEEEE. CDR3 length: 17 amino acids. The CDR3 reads CASSFSPGQVMNTEAFF. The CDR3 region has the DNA TGTGCCAGCAGCTTTAGCCCGGGACAGGTCATGAACACTGAAGCTTTCTTT.

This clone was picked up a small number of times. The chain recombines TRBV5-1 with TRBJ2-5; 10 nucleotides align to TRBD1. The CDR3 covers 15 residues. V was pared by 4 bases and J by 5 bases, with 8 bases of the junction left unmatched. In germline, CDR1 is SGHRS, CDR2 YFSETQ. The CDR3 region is CASSLRTGGGETQYF. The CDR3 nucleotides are TGCGCCAGCAGCCTCCGGACAGGGGGTGGGGAGACCCAGTACTTC. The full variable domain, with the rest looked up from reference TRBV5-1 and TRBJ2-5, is KAGVTQTPRYLIKTRGQQVTLSCSPISGHRSVSWYQQTPGQGLQFLFEYFSETQRNKGNFPGRFSGRQFSNSRSEMNVSTLELGDSALYLCASSLRTGGGETQYFGPGTRLLVL.

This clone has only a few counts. The CDR3 here is CASSSRTTGDFFAYGYTF. CDR3 bases: TGTGCCAGCAGCTCCAGAACGACAGGGGACTTCTTTGCCTATGGCTACACCTTC. The gene calls are TRBV27 and TRBJ1-2, with 8 bases aligning to TRBD1. The V segment lost 6 bases and the J segment 4 bases; nucleotides outside the gene matches: 19. Germline V lookup: CDR1 MNHEY, CDR2 SMNVEV (reference sequence). This CDR3 contains 18 residues.

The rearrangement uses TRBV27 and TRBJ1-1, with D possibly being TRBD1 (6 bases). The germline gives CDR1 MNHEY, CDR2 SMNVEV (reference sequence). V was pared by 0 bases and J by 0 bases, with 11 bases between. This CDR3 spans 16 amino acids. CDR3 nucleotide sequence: TGTGCCAGCAGTTTATCGTTGGGACATCTGAACACTGAAGCTTTCTTT. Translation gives CASSLSLGHLNTEAFF.

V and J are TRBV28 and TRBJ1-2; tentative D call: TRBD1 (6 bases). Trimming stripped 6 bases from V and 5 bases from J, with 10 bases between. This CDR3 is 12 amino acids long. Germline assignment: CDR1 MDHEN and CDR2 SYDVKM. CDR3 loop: CASSLQGYGYTF. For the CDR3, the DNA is TGTGCCAGCAGCCTCCAGGGGTATGGCTACACCTTC.

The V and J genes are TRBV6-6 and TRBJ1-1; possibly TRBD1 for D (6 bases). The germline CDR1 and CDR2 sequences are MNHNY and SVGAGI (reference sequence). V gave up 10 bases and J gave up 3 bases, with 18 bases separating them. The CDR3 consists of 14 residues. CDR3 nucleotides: TGTGCCATTAGACTAGGGGGGGCATACACTGAAGCTTTCTTT. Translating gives CAIRLGGAYTEAFF.

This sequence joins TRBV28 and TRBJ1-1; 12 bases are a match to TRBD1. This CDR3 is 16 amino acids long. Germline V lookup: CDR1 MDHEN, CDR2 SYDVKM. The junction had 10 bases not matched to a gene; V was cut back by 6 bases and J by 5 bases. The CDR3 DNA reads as TGTGCCAGCAGCCCCGGGACAGGGGGCGGGAGAACTGAAGCTTTCTTT. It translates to CASSPGTGGGRTEAFF.